A selection of T cell receptor beta chains follows, all from one sample in a study of blood T cell repertoires in COVID-19. Sequenced by immunoSEQ multiplex PCR; TCRdb stores in-frame clones only, minus some. Counted here are 150,000 or so clones, around 83% occurring once; the ten biggest clones make up about 31%. Sample: peripheral blood. These receptors came from a woman aged 55-69 years with acute or convalescent COVID-19. Each CDR3 is given with its conserved first and last residue. The D gene is left open where the match is weak. A clone size is listed for some rows: how often the clone was seen (once, few, many), or a class if it is expanded.

TRBJ2-7	NA	TRBD1	TRBV11-1	TGTGCCAGTAGTCCCGGGACAGGGACCTACGAGCAGTACTTC	CASSPGTGTYEQYF
TRBJ1-6	once	NA	TRBV18	TGTGCCAGCTCACCGGCGGGGATGTCTAATTCACCCCTCCACTTT	CASSPAGMSNSPLHF
TRBJ2-5	NA	NA	TRBV4-1	TGCGCCAGCAGCCCTCCTTCGGGCGGGGACCAAGAGACCCAGTACTTC	CASSPPSGGDQETQYF
TRBJ1-6	NA	TRBD1	TRBV5-4	TGTGCCAGCAGCTTGGACAGGGGGCTTAGTTCACCCCTCCACTTT	CASSLDRGLSSPLHF
TRBJ1-1	few	NA	TRBV6-5	TGTGCCAGCAGTTACCCCAGGGGTAGTCTTGCTGAAGCTTTCTTT	CASSYPRGSLAEAFF
TRBJ1-5	once	NA	TRBV11-1	TGTGCCAGCAGCCAAGGACGGGGGAGCAATCAGCCCCAGCATTTT	CASSQGRGSNQPQHF
TRBJ1-2	NA	NA	TRBV3-1/TRBV3-2	TGTGCCAGCAGCCAAGATCAGGGATTCTATGGCTACACCTTC	CASSQDQGFYGYTF
TRBJ1-3	NA	TRBD1	TRBV6-5	TGTGCCAGTGTGTCAGGGGGCAATGGAAACACCATATATTTT	CASVSGGNGNTIYF
TRBJ2-2	NA	NA	TRBV18	TGTGCCAGCTCACCCAGGCCAGGGCTGGGCACCGGGGAGCTGTTTTTT	CASSPRPGLGTGELFF
TRBJ1-1	NA	TRBD1	TRBV19	TGTGCCAGTAGTTCCCTTCCCAGGGGGACACTCGAAGCTTTCTTT	CASSSLPRGTLEAFF
TRBJ1-2	NA	NA	TRBV5-5	TGTGCCAGCAGCGTTACAGGGACTAACTATGGCTACACCTTC	CASSVTGTNYGYTF
TRBJ1-2	NA	NA	TRBV30	TGTGCCTGGATGGGGGGACGCGATAACTATGGCTACACCTTC	CAWMGGRDNYGYTF
TRBJ2-5	NA	TRBD2	TRBV9	TGTGCCAGCAGCGTAATAGCGGGGGGGCCCGGGGAGACCCAGTACTTC	CASSVIAGGPGETQYF
TRBJ1-2	once	TRBD1	TRBV5-1	TGCGCCAGCAGCAACCCCCTTGCAGGGGGTTATGGCTACACCTTC	CASSNPLAGGYGYTF
TRBJ2-1	NA	TRBD2	TRBV19	TGTGCCAGTAGCGCCTCGGCTAGCGGGGGACACTACAATGAGCAGTTCTTC	CASSASASGGHYNEQFF
TRBJ1-5	NA	NA	TRBV28	TGTGCCAGCAGCTCTCAGCCCCAGCATTTT	CASSSQPQHF
TRBJ1-5	few	TRBD1	TRBV4-1	TGCGCCAGCAGCCCTCCGCCAGGCCGGGACAGCAGTAATCAGCCCCAGCATTTT	CASSPPPGRDSSNQPQHF
TRBJ1-1	NA	NA	TRBV19	TGTGCCAGTAAATTCGGGGTGCGGACTGAAGCTTTCTTT	CASKFGVRTEAFF
TRBJ2-7	NA	TRBD1	TRBV6-2/TRBV6-3	TGTGCCAGCAGCCCTACAGGGGACCACGAGCAGTACTTC	CASSPTGDHEQYF
TRBJ1-5	NA	NA	TRBV19	TGTGCCAGCCGGCGGGCGTTTTGGTCGGATCAGCCCCAGCATTTT	CASRRAFWSDQPQHF
TRBJ1-6	once	TRBD1	TRBV29-1	TGCAGCGTCTCCACCGGGACAGGGATGGACTCACCCCTCCACTTT	CSVSTGTGMDSPLHF
TRBJ1-3	NA	NA	TRBV18	TGTGCCAGCTCACCACGACAGTCAATGAGCTCTGGAAACACCATATATTTT	CASSPRQSMSSGNTIYF
TRBJ1-1	NA	NA	TRBV28	TGTGCCAGCAGTTTGCAAGGGGCACCGGGGGCTGAAGCTTTCTTT	CASSLQGAPGAEAFF
TRBJ1-1	NA	NA	TRBV11-2	TGTGCCAGCAGCCCAGGACAGCAGAACACTGAAGCTTTCTTT	CASSPGQQNTEAFF
TRBJ1-5	NA	NA	TRBV7-9	TGTGCCAGCAGCTCCACAGGGAATAGCAATCAGCCCCAGCATTTT	CASSSTGNSNQPQHF
TRBJ1-5	NA	TRBD1	TRBV10-3	TGTGCCATCAGTGGGGGCCCGACAGGGGACAATCAGCCCCAGCATTTT	CAISGGPTGDNQPQHF
TRBJ1-6	once	NA	TRBV10-2	TGCGCCAGCAGTGAGCAGGGCAGGGTCAATTCACCCCTCCACTTT	CASSEQGRVNSPLHF
TRBJ2-3	NA	TRBD2	TRBV3-1/TRBV3-2	TGTGCCAGCAGCCGAGAACTAGCGGCCCGCACAGATACGCAGTATTTT	CASSRELAARTDTQYF
TRBJ1-6	few	NA	TRBV7-9	TGTGCCAGCAGCGAAGGGGTTAGCTCACCCCTCCACTTT	CASSEGVSSPLHF
TRBJ1-5	NA	NA	TRBV6-1	TGTGCCAGCAGTGATTATAGCAATCAGCCCCAGCATTTT	CASSDYSNQPQHF
TRBJ1-6	NA	TRBD1	TRBV3-1/TRBV3-2	TGTGCCAGCAGCCCCGGGACAGTATTAGATTCACCCCTCCACTTT	CASSPGTVLDSPLHF
TRBJ2-5	NA	TRBD2	TRBV7-9	TGTGCCAGCAACGAGAGGGGTTGGCGGGGGGCCAACCAAGAGACCCAGTACTTC	CASNERGWRGANQETQYF
TRBJ1-1	NA	NA	TRBV15	TGTGCCACCAGCAGTCAAGTAGGGGACTCTGAAGCTTTCTTT	CATSSQVGDSEAFF
TRBJ2-7	NA	NA	TRBV20-1	TGCAGTGCTAAAGACAACTACGAGCAGTACTTC	CSAKDNYEQYF
TRBJ1-5	NA	NA	TRBV5-3	TGTGCCAGAAGCTTGGAAAGAGGCAGCGATCAGCCCCAGCATTTT	CARSLERGSDQPQHF
TRBJ1-1	NA	TRBD1	TRBV11-2	TGTGCCAGCAGCTCAGGACAGGAACTGTTAGGTTTCTTT	CASSSGQELLGFF
TRBJ1-2	NA	NA	TRBV19	TGTGCCAGTAGCTATAGTAGTGGCTACACCTTC	CASSYSSGYTF
TRBJ1-2	many	TRBD1	TRBV28	TGTGCCAGCAGGAAGCCGGGACAGACCTATGGCTACACCTTC	CASRKPGQTYGYTF
TRBJ1-6	NA	NA	TRBV2	TGTGCCAGCAGTGAGGAGGGCAATTCACCCCTCCACTTT	CASSEEGNSPLHF
TRBJ1-1	NA	TRBD1	TRBV5-4	TGTGCCAGCAGTGTCACAGGGACAGCTGAAGCTTTCTTT	CASSVTGTAEAFF
TRBJ1-5	NA	TRBD1	TRBV10-2	TGCGCCAGCAGTGAACAGGGGACGCAGCCCCAGCATTTT	CASSEQGTQPQHF
TRBJ1-4	once	NA	TRBV28	TGTGCCAGCAGTGGGTCGACATTCGGGGAAGGTGAAAAACTGTTTTTT	CASSGSTFGEGEKLFF
TRBJ2-3	NA	TRBD2	TRBV2	TGTGCCAGCAAACTAGCGGGGGATACGCAGTATTTT	CASKLAGDTQYF
TRBJ1-2	few	TRBD1	TRBV14	TGTGCCAGCAGCCCTAGACAGGGGGCTAGTGGCTACACCTTC	CASSPRQGASGYTF
TRBJ1-2	NA	NA	TRBV28	TGTGCCAGCAGTTCCCGTCGGGGGTTCGGCTACACCTTC	CASSSRRGFGYTF
TRBJ1-6	NA	NA	TRBV12-3/TRBV12-4	TGTGCCAGCAGTTTGTTAAATTCACCCCTCCACTTT	CASSLLNSPLHF